This T cell receptor beta chain was captured by sequencing in a study of blood T cells in healthy people across ages. This clonotype was counted between two and nine times. Sample-barcoded 5' priming and a J-beta primer mix drove a second PCR of roughly 6 to 12 cycles. TCRdb itself ran the 5' RACE reads through MiXCR, one entry per CDR3 protein. This table has about 500,000 distinct CDR3 sequences, nearly 25% appearing once. V was clipped by 8 bases and J by 6 bases, with 17 bases between them. The CDR3 extends over 12 amino acids. From germline, CDR1 is DFQATT and CDR2 SNEGSKA (reference sequence). These data are also associated with another study on T cells of mothers and their children. That publication notes: In cDNA synthesis, all of the extracted RNA was used at about 1.6 ug per 15 ul.

The clonotype originates from a boy aged 5 to 17 in good health. The chain links TRBV20-1 to TRBJ2-7; D is unresolved. Material for sequencing was blood. CDR3 region: CSTPGLNGEQYF. In DNA form, the CDR3 reads TGCAGTACTCCGGGCCTCAACGGCGAGCAGTACTTC.